The 15 T cell receptor beta chains given below trace back to one sample, sequenced in a study of monozygotic twins with inflammatory bowel disease. TCRdb reprocessed the 5' RACE reads; each CDR3 protein has one entry and no DNA is given. This sample's clone table lists some 150,000 distinct CDR3 sequences. The sample taken for sequencing was blood. The receptors shown here come from a human donor with ulcerative colitis or Crohn's disease, or a healthy co-twin of an affected twin (not recorded which).

J is TRBJ2-3 and V is TRBV20-1. This CDR3 spans 11 amino acids. Looked up from germline, CDR1 is DFQATT and CDR2 is SNEGSKA (reference sequence). CDR3 sequence reads: CSVGYTDTQYF.

This chain joins TRBV5-1 and TRBJ2-5. The CDR3 is 13 amino acids. The germline V gene has CDR1 SGHRS and CDR2 YFSETQ. CDR3 amino acids: CASSLRFQETQYF.

This sequence joins TRBV25-1 and TRBJ2-1; the D call of TRBD1 rests on TCRdb alone, since no DNA is present to check it. The V gene's germline CDR1 is MGHDK and CDR2 SYGVNS. The CDR3 has 15 amino acids. The CDR3 protein is CASSVLWDRAGEQFF.

The J gene is TRBJ2-5, the V gene TRBV5-1. The length of the CDR3 is 12 residues. The germline V gene has CDR1 SGHRS and CDR2 YFSETQ. The CDR3 sequence is CASSPNEETQYF.

The V call is TRBV4-1, the J call TRBJ2-4; TCRdb names TRBD2, which stays unverified in the absence of DNA. The CDR3 sequence is 16 residues long. CDR1 and CDR2 from the germline V gene are MGHRA and YSYEKL. CDR3 region: CASSQLPGLAKNIQYF.

The genes are TRBV13 and TRBJ2-3; the D call of TRBD1 rests on TCRdb alone, since no DNA is present to check it. CDR3 length: 16 residues. In germline, CDR1 is PRHDT, CDR2 FYEKMQ (reference sequence). The CDR3 region is CASSGRDTQGPDTQYF.

This rearrangement joins TRBV6-5 to TRBJ2-2; TCRdb's D gene call, TRBD1, goes unchecked for lack of DNA. The V gene's germline CDR1 is MNHEY and CDR2 SVGAGI. The CDR3 has 15 residues. The CDR3 here is CASRRTAGRTGELFF.

V is TRBV2 and J is TRBJ1-4; TCRdb's D call of TRBD1 is untestable without DNA. This CDR3 has 14 amino acids. CDR1 is SNHLY and CDR2 is FYNNEI in the germline V gene. CDR3 sequence: CASTPGALNEKLFF. The variable domain in full, completed from reference TRBV2 and TRBJ1-4, reads EPEVTQTPSHQVTQMGQEVILRCVPISNHLYFYWYRQILGQKVEFLVSFYNNEISEKSEIFDDQFSVERPDGSNFTLKIRSTKLEDSAMYFCASTPGALNEKLFFGSGTQLSVL.

This chain uses TRBV27 with TRBJ2-6; as DNA is missing, the TRBD2 call by TCRdb cannot be tested. The CDR3 contains 17 residues. CDR1 is MNHEY, CDR2 SMNVEV, per germline (reference sequence). The CDR3 sequence: CASSPRTDSGGANVLTF.

The rearrangement uses TRBV7-8 and TRBJ2-7; TCRdb names TRBD1, which stays unverified in the absence of DNA. Germline CDR1 and CDR2: SGHVS and FQNEAQ. The CDR3 sequence is 13 residues long. This CDR3 reads CASSPGKAYEQYF.

The rearrangement uses TRBV6-1 and TRBJ2-7; the TRBD1 assignment by TCRdb is unverifiable without DNA. CDR1 MNHNS and CDR2 SASEGT come from the germline V gene. The CDR3 sequence is 13 residues long. The chain's CDR3 is CATRELRGDEQYF.

V and J are TRBV20-1 and TRBJ2-1; the TCRdb D gene call, TRBD2, has no DNA to confirm it. The germline V gene has CDR1 DFQATT and CDR2 SNEGSKA (reference sequence). The CDR3 has 14 residues. CDR3 region: CSGHTSGGYNEQFF.

J is TRBJ2-7 and V is TRBV20-1; TCRdb designates TRBD1, a call that cannot be tested without DNA. This CDR3 has 13 residues. Germline CDR1 reads DFQATT; CDR2 reads SNEGSKA (reference sequence). The CDR3 region is CSAKKDRTYEQYF.

The chain joins TRBV7-2 to TRBJ1-4. This CDR3 has 13 amino acids. Germline values: CDR1 SGHTA, CDR2 FQGNSA. The CDR3 sequence is CASSLAPNEKLFF.

The chain recombines TRBV7-9 with TRBJ2-3; TCRdb names TRBD1, which stays unverified in the absence of DNA. Germline V gene lookup returns CDR1 SEHNR and CDR2 FQNEAQ (reference sequence). This CDR3 comprises 15 residues. CDR3 residues: CASSRGDRDTDTQYF.